The TCR beta chain under discussion was sequenced for a study of blood T cell repertoires in COVID-19. Study details: The study drew acute and convalescent COVID-19 samples from the United States, Italy and Spain.

Here immunoSEQ multiplex PCR was the method, and the copy in TCRdb shows in-frame clones only, minus some. Here the sample spans about 110,000 clones, 84% being singletons. Per the germline V gene, CDR1 is MDHEN and CDR2 is SYDVKM. V was pared by 4 bases and J by 7 bases, with 11 bases between. This CDR3 comprises 13 residues. Sequencing was carried out using peripheral blood. The receptor's source is a woman aged 45-65 years with acute or convalescent COVID-19. This chain joins TRBV28 and TRBJ1-5, with D possibly being TRBD1 (6 bases). In DNA form, the CDR3 reads TGTGCCAGCAGTTCTAGGGGGAAACAGCCCCAGCATTTT. It specifies CASSSRGKQPQHF.